This T cell receptor beta chain was captured by sequencing in a study of blood T cell repertoires in COVID-19 (TCRdb year 2020). Concerning the study at large: Samples covering the acute and convalescent phases of COVID-19 were provided by collaborators in the United States, Italy and Spain. Where HLA class I and class II types were available, the types were taken from metadata supplied by the sample provider, not from assay-based typing. The repertoires were made available in a free public database intended to serve as a resource for research on the immune response to SARS-CoV-2. Subjects who had been exposed to COVID-19, were actively infected with it, or had recovered from it provided the deeply sampled blood TCRbeta repertoires that made up the dataset. The prospective study material was composed of cDNA or gDNA derived from T cells, B-cell-depleted T cells, or PBMCs. Sample metadata almost always included a de-identified subject ID, COVID-19 status, age in years and sex. Samples came from the ongoing ImmuneRACE study (first 160 participants) plus 1,254 subjects from 6 global collaborators.

TCRbeta CDR3 regions were amplified from genomic DNA by means of the immunoSEQ Assay, a bias-controlled multiplex PCR. The authors processed their data as follows. The number of nucleated cells in each sample was estimated by amplification of reference gene primers within the assay. To quantify the absolute abundance of each unique TCRbeta CDR3 rearrangement, sequence reads were collapsed and filtered. For each sample, productive Simpson clonality was calculated by taking the square root of Simpson's diversity index across productive rearrangements. In its TCRdb copy, this immuneACCESS table keeps in-frame sequences only and misses some clones. Where compared with another copy, unresolved V genes explain less than half of these, and the others have no known cause. V and J calls plus clone size are reproduced from that table; the DNA served to infer D and trimming. The sample contains almost 250,000 clones, about 89% of them found a single time. The ten biggest clones cover 1.5% to 2% of the sample.

Turning to this clone: This clone's antigen is unknown. No qualities accompany the bases; no much larger clone lies one base away.

Study-wide findings and limitations: Clinical and demographic metadata were provided uncurated, with the amount varying by source and participant.

V gives up 1 base and J gives up 5 bases, and the segment between their germline ends measures 8 bases. Taken from the germline V gene, the CDR1 and CDR2 loops are KGHSH and LQKENI. Taken from cysteine to phenylalanine, the CDR3 has 13 residues. Kept here is only the CDR3 DNA, which spans 39 bases and is read in frame from base 1. Another Seattle source contributed samples from volunteer blood donors who had recovered from COVID-19. Each collaborating institution followed its own protocols to collect whole blood in K2EDTA tubes. Collaborator samples were shipped for TCRbeta analysis as frozen whole blood, isolated PBMCs, or DNA extracted from either sample type.

The chain is made from TRBV18 and TRBJ2-5, with a weak D call of TRBD2 (5 bases match). Sequencing was done on a sample of peripheral blood. The origin of this receptor is an older woman who had recovered from COVID-19. The CDR3 protein: CASSPRPGETQYF. The base sequence is TGTGCCAGCTCACCACGGCCGGGGGAGACCCAGTACTTC.